These 23 T cell receptor beta chains came from one sample sequenced in a study of shared clonotypes between healthy human individuals. Produced via immunoSEQ multiplex PCR; TCRdb's table is partial and in-frame only. The sample shows under 1,900,000 clones, approximately 98.5% of them seen only once. The sequenced sample consisted of naive CD4+ T cells sorted from blood. The subset: CD45RA+ positively selected. Receptor source: a man younger than 40 in good health.

V gene TRBV4-1 combines with J gene TRBJ1-1; the D is unclear. Germline V gives CDR1 MGHRA, CDR2 YSYEKL. Deletions cut 4 bases from V and 1 base from J, with 22 bases between. The CDR3 consists of 18 residues. The CDR3 sequence is CASSPARGASLGNTEAFF. The CDR3 coding sequence is TGCGCCAGCAGCCCAGCCAGAGGCGCCTCCCTGGGGAACACTGAAGCTTTCTTT.

The J gene is TRBJ2-2, the V gene TRBV5-1; no clear D gene. This CDR3 is built from 16 residues. Per germline, CDR1 SGHRS and CDR2 YFSETQ. The ends were cut back, 0 bases at V and 5 bases at J, with 14 bases in the middle. This CDR3 reads CASSLALPAGTGELFF. CDR3 bases: TGCGCCAGCAGCTTGGCGCTACCCGCTGGGACCGGGGAGCTGTTTTTT.

This rearrangement joins TRBV12-2 to TRBJ1-1. TRBV12-2 corresponds to a pseudogene. This CDR3 spans 15 amino acids. CDR3 bases: TGTGCAAGTCGCCCCCGGCCCTGGAACCGCACTGAAGCTTTCTTT. It codes for CASRPRPWNRTEAFF.

To note about this clone: Relative to the germline gene, one junction end is altered; a read error may explain this. Other DNA sequences from this sample encode an identical CDR3 as well. The J gene is TRBJ2-7, the V gene TRBV5-1; D not certain. CDR3 length equals 14 residues. Germline V gene sequence: CDR1 SGHRS, CDR2 YFSETQ. The CDR3 loop reads CASSLVPTSYEQYF. CDR3 bases: TGCGCCAGCAGCTTGGTTCCTACCTCCTACGAACAGTACTTC.

CDR3 amino acids: CASSSQGATDTQYF. The CDR3 DNA reads as TGTGCCAGCAGCTCGCAGGGGGCCACAGATACGCAGTATTTT. The gene calls are TRBV5-4 and TRBJ2-3; 8 bases agree with TRBD1. The CDR3 consists of 14 residues. Losses at the gene ends were 3 bases for V and 2 bases for J; bases not matched to a gene: 2. The germline V gene has CDR1 SGHNT and CDR2 YYREEE (reference sequence).

The chain carries TRBV28 and TRBJ2-7; D ambiguous. V lost 5 bases and J lost 3, with 11 bases in between. This CDR3 has 13 amino acids. Germline V gives CDR1 MDHEN, CDR2 SYDVKM. CDR3 coding DNA: TGTGCCAGCAGTAGTGCAGGCTTCTACGAGCAGTACTTC. Protein: CASSSAGFYEQYF.

This chain connects TRBV7-6 to TRBJ2-7; 11 bases line up with TRBD1. V lost 0 bases to trimming and J lost 3 bases; unmatched junction nucleotides: 4. This CDR3 has 16 residues. CDR1 SGHVS and CDR2 FNYEAQ come from the germline V gene. The CDR3 loop is CASSLATGQGVYEQYF. The CDR3 DNA reads TGTGCCAGCAGCTTAGCGACGGGACAGGGGGTCTACGAGCAGTACTTC.

The chain couples TRBV5-6 to TRBJ2-7; D is possibly TRBD1 or TRBD2 (7 bases each). Germline V gene data show CDR1 as SGHDT and CDR2 as YYEEEE. This CDR3 has 15 residues. V lost 4 bases to trimming and J lost 1 base, with 15 bases between them. The CDR3: CASSPTGRGSYEQYF. CDR3 DNA sequence: TGTGCCAGCAGCCCGACAGGGAGGGGATCCTACGAGCAGTACTTC. The variable domain in full, completed from reference TRBV5-6 and TRBJ2-7, reads DAGVTQSPTHLIKTRGQQVTLRCSPKSGHDTVSWYQQALGQGPQFIFQYYEEEERQRGNFPDRFSGHQFPNYSSELNVNALLLGDSALYLCASSPTGRGSYEQYFGPGTRLTVT.

This rearrangement joins TRBV4-2 to TRBJ1-2, with 9 bases aligning to TRBD1. Germline-derived CDR1 and CDR2 are LGHNA and YNFKEQ. This CDR3 contains 15 residues. With V trimmed by 3 bases and J by 3 bases, 5 bases remained unmatched. The CDR3 is CASSHKTGGDYGYTF. The DNA for the CDR3 is TGTGCCAGCAGCCACAAGACAGGGGGAGACTATGGCTACACCTTC.

The rearrangement uses TRBV10-3 and TRBJ2-3; D uncertain. Trimming removed 6 bases from V and 0 bases from J, with 13 bases in between. This CDR3 is built from 15 residues. CDR1 is ENHRY, CDR2 SYGVKD, per germline. The CDR3 sequence: CAIRGPAESTDTQYF. As DNA, the CDR3 is TGTGCCATCAGGGGCCCGGCGGAAAGCACAGATACGCAGTATTTT.

This clone came up once. The V and J genes are TRBV18 and TRBJ1-4, with 7 positions matching TRBD1. V shed 8 bases and J 4 bases; nucleotides not matched to a gene: 4. CDR1 and CDR2 (germline): KGHSH, LQKENI. The length of the CDR3 is 13 residues. CDR3 protein: CASATGINEKLFF. CDR3 nucleotide sequence: TGTGCCAGCGCGACAGGGATTAATGAAAAACTGTTTTTT.

J is TRBJ2-2 and V is TRBV6-1; D unresolved. The CDR3 has 17 amino acids. V lost 4 bases and J lost 7, with 22 bases in between. CDR1 and CDR2 from the germline V gene are MNHNS and SASEGT. The CDR3 protein is CASSALPPGPVRGELFF. The CDR3 DNA reads TGTGCCAGCAGTGCTCTACCTCCGGGCCCCGTCCGCGGGGAGCTGTTTTTT.

The chain employs TRBV27 and TRBJ2-7; tentative D call: TRBD2 (6 bases). CDR3 length: 14 amino acids. Trimming removed 2 bases from V and 9 bases from J, with 17 bases in between. The germline gives CDR1 MNHEY, CDR2 SMNVEV (reference sequence). CDR3: CASSLQEALGGQYF. CDR3 bases: TGTGCCAGCAGTTTACAGGAGGCCCTGGGGGGGCAGTACTTC.

A word on this clone: Other DNA sequences in the sample encode the same CDR3. The V and J genes are TRBV5-1 and TRBJ2-2; D unclear. This CDR3 is 13 amino acids long. V gave up 0 bases and J gave up 5 bases, with 5 bases separating them. Per germline, CDR1 SGHRS and CDR2 YFSETQ. The CDR3 here is CASSLGQTGELFF. The CDR3 nucleotides read TGCGCCAGCAGCTTGGGACAAACCGGGGAGCTGTTTTTT.

V gene TRBV6-1 combines with J gene TRBJ2-7, with TRBD1 matching 7 bases. The CDR3 is made up of 13 amino acids. After removal of 2 bases from V and 12 bases from J, the junction contained 10 bases not matched to a gene. Germline V gene lookup returns CDR1 MNHNS and CDR2 SASEGT. The CDR3 region has the DNA TGTGCCAGCAGTGAATCGAGGGACAGCCTATCGTACTTC. This translates into CASSESRDSLSYF.

J is TRBJ2-3 and V is TRBV5-1; unclear D gene. The CDR3 spans 14 residues. Between the trimmed V and J ends, which lost 2 bases and 6 bases, there was a span of 13 bases. Germline V gene data show CDR1 as SGHRS and CDR2 as YFSETQ. The CDR3 protein is CASSFSATPDTQYF. In nucleotides, the CDR3 is TGCGCCAGCAGCTTTTCGGCAACCCCGGATACGCAGTATTTT.

The chain links TRBV5-4 to TRBJ2-1, with 11 bases identical to TRBD2. CDR3 size: 16 residues. Trimming cost V 0 bases and J 8 bases; bases outside gene matches: 7. In germline, CDR1 is SGHNT, CDR2 YYREEE (reference sequence). Written as DNA, the CDR3 is TGTGCCAGCAGCTTGGAGACTAGCGGGATGGGGGATGAGCAGTTCTTC. Residues: CASSLETSGMGDEQFF.

This chain uses TRBV25-1 with TRBJ2-5; D gene ambiguous. Germline values: CDR1 MGHDK, CDR2 SYGVNS. The CDR3 length is 15 residues. Trimming took 1 base from V and 3 from J, leaving 12 bases between them. Here the CDR3 reads CASSESIRVEETQYF. CDR3 coding DNA: TGTGCCAGCAGTGAATCGATAAGGGTGGAAGAGACCCAGTACTTC. Drawing the rest from reference TRBV25-1 and TRBJ2-5, the complete variable domain is EADIYQTPRYLVIGTGKKITLECSQTMGHDKMYWYQQDPGMELHLIHYSYGVNSTEKGDLSSESTVSRIRTEHFPLTLESARPSHTSQYLCASSESIRVEETQYFGPGTRLLVL.

Worth noting for this clone: The sample has other DNA sequences that encode this CDR3 too. The rearrangement uses TRBV4-2 and TRBJ2-3; no clear D gene. V gave up 1 base and J gave up 0 bases, with 5 bases separating them. Looked up from germline, CDR1 is LGHNA and CDR2 is YNFKEQ. CDR3 length equals 14 residues. CDR3 DNA: TGTGCCAGCAGCCAAGCTGCTAGCACAGATACGCAGTATTTT. This encodes CASSQAASTDTQYF.

V is TRBV18 and J is TRBJ1-2, with no clear D. The CDR3 length is 12 residues. Germline loops: CDR1 KGHSH, CDR2 LQKENI. Trimming pared 2 bases from V and 8 bases from J, leaving 9 bases between. CDR3: CASSPRSDGYTF. CDR3 nucleotide sequence: TGTGCCAGCTCACCAAGGAGCGACGGCTACACCTTC.

In regard to this clone: The same CDR3 also results from other DNA sequences found in this sample. The CDR3 reads CASSTGGWNQPQHF. The CDR3, as DNA: TGTGCCAGCAGTACAGGGGGGTGGAATCAGCCCCAGCATTTT. The chain couples TRBV28 to TRBJ1-5; TRBD1 matches at 8 bases. Germline-derived CDR1 and CDR2 are MDHEN and SYDVKM. With 5 bases clipped from V and 4 bases from J, the junction kept 4 bases outside the gene matches. CDR3 length: 14 amino acids.

This clone was recorded only once. The V gene is TRBV27, the J gene TRBJ1-5; D possibly corresponds to TRBD1 (5 bases). Germline-derived CDR1 and CDR2 are MNHEY and SMNVEV (reference sequence). V lost 2 bases and J lost 2, with 16 bases in between. The CDR3 length is 17 residues. The CDR3 protein is CASSLIRGAGRNQPQHF. CDR3 nucleotides: TGTGCCAGCAGTTTAATACGAGGGGCTGGGCGCAATCAGCCCCAGCATTTT.

The chain uses TRBV28 and TRBJ2-1; 9 bases fit TRBD1. In germline, CDR1 is MDHEN, CDR2 SYDVKM. The length of the CDR3 is 15 residues. V lost 2 bases to trimming and J lost 3 bases; unmatched junction nucleotides: 2. The CDR3 region is CASSLMDRGYNEQFF. CDR3 DNA sequence: TGTGCCAGCAGTTTAATGGACAGGGGCTACAATGAGCAGTTCTTC.